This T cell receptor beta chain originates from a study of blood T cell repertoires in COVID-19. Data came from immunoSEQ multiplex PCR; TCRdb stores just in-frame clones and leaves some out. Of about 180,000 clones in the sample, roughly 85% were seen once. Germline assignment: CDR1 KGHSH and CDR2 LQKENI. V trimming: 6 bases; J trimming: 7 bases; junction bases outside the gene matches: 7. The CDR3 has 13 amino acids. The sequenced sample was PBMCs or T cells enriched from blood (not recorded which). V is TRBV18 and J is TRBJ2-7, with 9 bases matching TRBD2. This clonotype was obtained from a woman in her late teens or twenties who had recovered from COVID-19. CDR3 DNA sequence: TGTGCCAGCTCCCCGCGGGAGGGGGGAGAGCAGTACTTC. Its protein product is CASSPREGGEQYF. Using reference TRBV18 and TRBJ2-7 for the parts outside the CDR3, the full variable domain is NAGVMQNPRHLVRRRGQEARLRCSPMKGHSHVYWYRQLPEEGLKFMVYLQKENIIDESGMPKERFSAEFPKEGPSILRIQQVVRGDSAAYFCASSPREGGEQYFGPGTRLTVT.